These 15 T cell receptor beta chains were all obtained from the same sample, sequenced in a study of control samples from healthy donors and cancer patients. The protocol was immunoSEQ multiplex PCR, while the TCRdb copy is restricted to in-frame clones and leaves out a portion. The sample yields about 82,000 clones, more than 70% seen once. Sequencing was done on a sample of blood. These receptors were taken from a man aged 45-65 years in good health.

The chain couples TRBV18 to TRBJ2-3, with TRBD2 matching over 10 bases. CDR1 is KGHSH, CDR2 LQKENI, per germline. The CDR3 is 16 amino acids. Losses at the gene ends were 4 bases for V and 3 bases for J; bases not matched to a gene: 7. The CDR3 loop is CASSLLLAGSTDTQYF. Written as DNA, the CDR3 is TGTGCCAGCTCACTCTTACTAGCGGGAAGTACAGATACGCAGTATTTT. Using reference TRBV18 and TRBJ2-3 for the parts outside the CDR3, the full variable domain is NAGVMQNPRHLVRRRGQEARLRCSPMKGHSHVYWYRQLPEEGLKFMVYLQKENIIDESGMPKERFSAEFPKEGPSILRIQQVVRGDSAAYFCASSLLLAGSTDTQYFGPGTRLTVL.

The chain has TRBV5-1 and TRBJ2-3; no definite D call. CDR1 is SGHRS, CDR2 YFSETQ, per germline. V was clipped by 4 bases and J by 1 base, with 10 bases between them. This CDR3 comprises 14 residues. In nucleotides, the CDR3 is TGCGCCAGCAGCACGCTTCATGGCACAGATACGCAGTATTTT. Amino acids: CASSTLHGTDTQYF.

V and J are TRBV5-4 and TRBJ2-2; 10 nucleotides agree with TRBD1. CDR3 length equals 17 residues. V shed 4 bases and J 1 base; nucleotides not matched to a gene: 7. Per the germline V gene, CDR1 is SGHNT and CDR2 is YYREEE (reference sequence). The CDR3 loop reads CASSPSGTGENTGELFF. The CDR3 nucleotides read TGTGCCAGCAGCCCCTCCGGGACAGGGGAGAACACCGGGGAGCTGTTTTTT.

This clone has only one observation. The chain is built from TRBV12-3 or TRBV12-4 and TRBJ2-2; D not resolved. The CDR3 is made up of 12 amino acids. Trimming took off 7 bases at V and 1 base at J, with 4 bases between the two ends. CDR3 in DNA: TGTGCCAGCATTCTGAACACCGGGGAGCTGTTTTTT. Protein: CASILNTGELFF.

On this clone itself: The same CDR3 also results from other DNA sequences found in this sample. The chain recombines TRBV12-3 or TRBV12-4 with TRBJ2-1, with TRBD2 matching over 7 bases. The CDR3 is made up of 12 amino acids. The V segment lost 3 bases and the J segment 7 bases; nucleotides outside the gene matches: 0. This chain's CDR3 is CASSFGGNEQFF. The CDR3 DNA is TGTGCCAGCAGTTTCGGGGGGAATGAGCAGTTCTTC.

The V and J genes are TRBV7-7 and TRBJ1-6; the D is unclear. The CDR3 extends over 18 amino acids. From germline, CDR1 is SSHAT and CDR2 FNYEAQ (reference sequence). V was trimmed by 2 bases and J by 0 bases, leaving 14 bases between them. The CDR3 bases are TGTGCCAGCAGCTTAACGCCGTGCGGGAGCTCCTATAATTCACCCCTCCACTTT. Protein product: CASSLTPCGSSYNSPLHF.

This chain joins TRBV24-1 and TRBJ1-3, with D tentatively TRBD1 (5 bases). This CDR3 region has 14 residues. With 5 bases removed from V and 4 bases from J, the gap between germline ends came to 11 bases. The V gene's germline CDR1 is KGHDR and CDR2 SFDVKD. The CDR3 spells CATSARGSGNTIYF. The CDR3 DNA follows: TGTGCCACCAGTGCGCGGGGGTCAGGAAACACCATATATTTT.

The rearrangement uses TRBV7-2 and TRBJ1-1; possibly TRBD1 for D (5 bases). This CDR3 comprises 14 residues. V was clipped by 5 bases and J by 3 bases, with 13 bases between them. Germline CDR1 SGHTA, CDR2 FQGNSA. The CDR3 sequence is CASSPSWGDTEAFF. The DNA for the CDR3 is TGTGCCAGCAGCCCTTCATGGGGGGACACTGAAGCTTTCTTT.

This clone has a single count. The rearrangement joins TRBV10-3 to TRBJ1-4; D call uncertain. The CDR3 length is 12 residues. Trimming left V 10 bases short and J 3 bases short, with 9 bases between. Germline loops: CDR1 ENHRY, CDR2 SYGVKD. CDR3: CATGQSNEKLFF. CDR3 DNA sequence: TGTGCCACCGGCCAGTCTAATGAAAAACTGTTTTTT.

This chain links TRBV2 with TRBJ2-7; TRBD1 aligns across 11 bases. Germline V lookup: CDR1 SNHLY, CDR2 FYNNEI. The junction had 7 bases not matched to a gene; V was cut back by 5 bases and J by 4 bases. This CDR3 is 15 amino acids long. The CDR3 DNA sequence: TGTGCCAGCAGTCAAGGACAGGGGGCTTATTACGAGCAGTACGTC. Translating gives CASSQGQGAYYEQYV.

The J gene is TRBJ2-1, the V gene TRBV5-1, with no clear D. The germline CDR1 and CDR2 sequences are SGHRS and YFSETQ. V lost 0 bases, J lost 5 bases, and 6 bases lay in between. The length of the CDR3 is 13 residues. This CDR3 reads CASSLELDNEQFF. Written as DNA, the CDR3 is TGCGCCAGCAGCTTGGAATTGGACAATGAGCAGTTCTTC.

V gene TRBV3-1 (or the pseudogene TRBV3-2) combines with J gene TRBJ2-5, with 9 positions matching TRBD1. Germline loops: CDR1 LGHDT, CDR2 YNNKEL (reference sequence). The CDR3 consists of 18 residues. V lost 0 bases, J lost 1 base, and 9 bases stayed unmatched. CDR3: CASSQDQTGGGLQETQYF. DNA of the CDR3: TGTGCCAGCAGCCAAGATCAGACAGGGGGTGGGCTCCAAGAGACCCAGTACTTC.

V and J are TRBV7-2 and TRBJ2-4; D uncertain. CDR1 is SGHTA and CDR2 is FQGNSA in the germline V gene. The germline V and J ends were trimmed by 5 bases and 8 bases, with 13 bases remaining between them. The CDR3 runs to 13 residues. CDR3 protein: CASSPTGRHIQYF. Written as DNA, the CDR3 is TGTGCCAGCAGCCCCACCGGCCGGCACATTCAGTACTTC.

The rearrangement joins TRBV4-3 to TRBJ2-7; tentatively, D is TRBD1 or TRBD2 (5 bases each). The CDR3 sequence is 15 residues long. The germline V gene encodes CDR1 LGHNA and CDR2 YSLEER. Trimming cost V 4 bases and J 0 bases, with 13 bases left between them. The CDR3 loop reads CASSPRAGSSYEQYF. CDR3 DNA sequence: TGCGCCAGCAGCCCCCGGGCAGGGAGCTCCTACGAGCAGTACTTC.

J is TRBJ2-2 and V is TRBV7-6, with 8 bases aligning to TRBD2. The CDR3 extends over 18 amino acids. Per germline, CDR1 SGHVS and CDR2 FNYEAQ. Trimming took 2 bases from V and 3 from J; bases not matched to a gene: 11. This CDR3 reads CASSLTLPGGADTGELFF. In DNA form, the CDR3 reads TGTGCCAGCAGCTTAACCCTCCCCGGGGGGGCGGACACCGGGGAGCTGTTTTTT.